This T cell receptor beta chain was profiled in a study of T cell responses to AZD1222 COVID-19 vaccine (dated by TCRdb to the early 2020s). As for the study more broadly: Because spike-specific TCR depth and breadth did not differ between the two schedules, AZD1222 recipients who got a second dose at roughly 4 weeks were pooled with those who got a second dose at roughly 12 weeks. TCR sequencing covered roughly 230 trial participants: 200 to 210 given two doses of AZD1222 and 26 given two doses of MenACWY control vaccine. Trial participants were enrolled by age into subgroups of 18-55, 56-69 and 70-plus years, and roughly 160, 29 and 62 TCR-sequenced participants, respectively, were included in these subgroups. The investigation overall reported the following: Epitopes outside the regions mutated in the B.1.351 and B.1.1.7 variants were reportedly recognized by nearly half of the unique spike-specific TCRs. Only five or six AZD1222 recipients were SARS-CoV-2 seropositive at baseline, limiting conclusions about previously exposed vaccinees. Because no day 14 peak-response samples were available, repertoires were characterized only after the peak T cell response. The 56-69-year group was small, and its depth increase did not reach significance, likely because of low power. Vaccine-associated CD4 TCRs spanned the whole spike protein, with dominant responses in regions 160-218 and 743-854. Participants were mostly white British, with more females than males. The authors suggested clonal diversity may have been underestimated. A significant rise in spike-specific TCR breadth and depth was observed after two AZD1222 doses relative to day 0 and relative to MenACWY recipients.

Concerning this clone: No cognate antigen has been identified for it. Within one base of it there is no much larger clone, and no base qualities were kept.

Relative to germline, V is 5 bases shorter and J is 5 bases shorter, with 10 bases between their ends. CDR1 is given as SNHLY and CDR2 as FYNNEI, both from the germline V gene. From the cysteine up to the phenylalanine, the CDR3 has a length of 13 residues. Only the CDR3 region is kept as DNA, spanning 39 bases read in frame from base 1. What this sample's time point label stands for: baseline before first vaccination. Vaccinee samples came from UK trials COV001 and COV002, including a single-blind randomized controlled phase 2/3 trial of AZD1222 (ChAdOx1 nCoV-19) in healthy adults. Trial participant PBMC samples were collected at day 0 and day 28 after the second dose for TCRbeta chain sequencing. The CDR3 regions of human TCRbeta chains were subjected to immunosequencing. Under the source paper's analysis protocol: Repertoire TCRs were matched against a reference library of SARS-CoV-2-specific TCRs generated with the MIRA antigen-specificity platform. Breadth was defined as the fraction of unique TCRs that were SARS-CoV-2-associated, and depth was defined as the fraction of total T cells that were SARS-CoV-2-associated. Using the MIRA data, each spike-specific TCR was mapped to the spike region that the TCR reacts to and placed in a CD4 or CD8 class. Log10-transformed breadth and depth values were compared by one-way ANOVA with Sidak's multiple comparisons tests. TCRdb holds this immuneACCESS table with in-frame rearrangements only. Some clones are missing; in checked studies, unresolved V genes explain under half, and the rest has no known cause. Clonal size and the V and J genes are those of that table, whereas D and trimming came from the DNA. This sample gives around 140,000 clones in total; 80% to 90% of them show up just once. The ten top clones hold around 4.9% of the sample.

The receptor's source is an adult in good health. The V and J genes are TRBV2 and TRBJ2-1; the D gene cannot be resolved beyond TRBD1 or TRBD2, each matching 5 bases. The specimen was peripheral blood, collected on day 0 of AZD1222 vaccination. Here is the DNA: TGTGCCAGCAGTCCCGGGGCCAACAATGAGCAGTTCTTC. Its protein product is CASSPGANNEQFF.